A single T cell receptor (beta chain) is shown here with its context. Its antigen specificity is not known. This specimen comes from a study of cytomegalovirus exposure and HLA in healthy donors (dated by TCRdb to about 2017). In terms of the full investigation: According to an earlier analysis of 587 of the donors, about 179 million T cells yielded 120 million or so unique TCR beta sequences and 276 Gb of sequence data. Roughly 300 gigabases of sequencing data and around 90 million unique TCR sequences made up an early release that covered 640 HLA-typed donors. Of the 398 genotyped donors, over 65% fell in the genetic ancestry cluster associated with self-reported Caucasian donors. The study was designed to test whether signatures of past pathogen exposure could be identified by cataloging public T cell receptors. The T cell repertoires of 666 subjects were profiled by immunosequencing and related to cytomegalovirus serostatus. Besides the first cohort of approximately 710 subjects, a separate validation cohort made up of 95 to 150 different subjects was used. High-throughput TCR immunosequencing, statistical association of individual TCRs with disease status, and machine learning were combined to predict cytomegalovirus infection status. A later analysis re-analyzed previously published TCR beta repertoires from 666 donors and added high-resolution HLA genotyping to study TCR occurrence patterns. Rather than using new phenotypic data, the later analysis identified candidate immune exposures from TCR beta sequences and from how often those sequences occurred across donors. In an earlier analysis of 550 to 700 of the donors, high-throughput TCR beta sequencing was used to judge whether each TCR beta V gene segment behaved as functional or pseudogenic. Donor age, sex, ethnicity and CMV serostatus were compiled alongside the repertoire data. Genome-wide SNP genotypes for about 55% of the 666 donors were used in a later genetic analysis, which treated that subset as a discovery cohort. All discovery cohort repertoires had been generated using a single sequencing platform. HLA typing included class I and class II loci at four-digit resolution. Typing coverage differed by locus: A, B, C, DRB1 and DQB1 were typed in roughly 620-630 donors, DQA1 in around 500, DPA1 in around 580, and DPB1 in approximately 450. Several DR-DQ haplotypes were handled as single units for association and clustering, since linkage in the cohort was strong. Across approximately 400 genotyped donors of the cohort, an average of roughly 230,000 unique TCR beta nucleotide sequences per donor were sequenced, and roughly 17% of those sequences were non-productive. Study-level results and caveats: Because HLA typing was missing for some donors at each locus, association tests included only the typed subset. While some public TCRs were present in many individuals, most TCR sequences turned up only very rarely across donors. A later genetic analysis reported fewer N-insertions in productive TCRs among donors in an Asian-associated ancestry cluster than the roughly 620-donor mean. At a false discovery rate of 0.05, a later analysis linked 16,951 TCR beta sequences to specific HLA alleles. A group of highly shared sequence variants was considered likely to be a technical artifact of the sequencing pipeline. A later analysis reported that several top co-occurrence clusters appeared linked to parvovirus B19, influenza, CMV and Epstein-Barr virus. A later analysis found that HLA-associated TCR beta chains were more clonally expanded and had lower generation probabilities than equally common non-associated chains. Linkage disequilibrium might explain the correlated functional status among segregating V segments, but an unknown experimental factor could not be ruled out. Strong co-occurrence of HLA alleles, especially DR and DQ, made assigning TCR associations to individual alleles difficult. According to a later analysis, TCR association rates differed among HLA loci, with DRB1 alleles showing the most associated TCRs and HLA-C alleles showing the fewest. In vitro tests confirmed that three of the cytomegalovirus-associated TCR beta chains recognize cytomegalovirus antigens. The presence/absence analyses assumed that sequencing depth was roughly uniform across donors, and that assumption may not be true. The only immune exposure information available for the cohort was CMV serostatus. Because counts were too low, more than 15 rarely observed V segments, including chromosome 9 orphons, were excluded from the earlier analysis of some 590 of the donors. The classifier was reported to diagnose cytomegalovirus status with high specificity and sensitivity in both the original and validation cohorts. This cohort had only TCR beta chains sequenced, and the lack of alpha or paired-chain data limited which features could be detected. It was suggested by the authors that the approach could potentially be generalized to other disease states and immunological phenotypes. A further reported finding was that TCR beta sequences accurately predicted the HLA-A and HLA-B alleles for most subjects in the first cohort. Most CMV-associated TCR beta chains appeared to be HLA-restricted in a later analysis, and the HLA associations seemed to be driven largely by CMV exposure. In an earlier analysis of approximately 590 of the donors, most TCR beta V segments appeared in productive rearrangements about 87% or about 30% of the time, broadly matching IMGT annotations. The study gave a list of 150 to 200 TCR beta chains associated with cytomegalovirus. The 87-base-pair reads could not distinguish some IMGT-functional V segments, including TRBV6-2 and TRBV6-3, so those segments were excluded. V-gene and J-gene trimming of TCR beta chains was associated with a missense DCLRE1C variant in a later genetic analysis, and the association was replicated in an independent cohort.

Library construction relied on the immunoSEQ multiplex PCR assay. A mixture of 60 forward primers for TCR Vbeta segments and 13 reverse primers for TCR Jbeta segments was used in the multiplex PCR. A multiplex PCR assay on genomic DNA amplified the CDR3 region of rearranged TCR beta genes. The amplified TCR beta libraries were sequenced on the Illumina HiSeq System as 87-base-pair reads. The paper's processing steps were these. A later analysis counted 75 million to 100 million unique TCR beta chains across the 670 or so repertoires, and around 12 million of these chains were shared by at least two donors. Raw reads were error-corrected and collapsed into unique sequences by a nearest-neighbor algorithm in which closely related sequences were merged to remove PCR and sequencing errors. To assign V, D and J gene segments, CDR3 sequences were aligned to IMGT reference sequences. For a sequence to be retained, a match of at least six nucleotides to both a V gene segment and a J gene segment was required. Rearrangements were classified as productive when the CDR3 lacked stop codons and remained in frame with V and J, and all other rearrangements were classified as non-productive. Following IMGT convention, CDR3 was defined as the stretch from the second conserved V-encoded cysteine to the conserved J-encoded phenylalanine. The earlier analysis of about 560 of the donors excluded any sequence lacking an unambiguous match to a single V gene segment. In an earlier analysis of some 590 of the donors, a V segment was called functional when productive rearrangements were above 56.7%, and segregating when the standard deviation between donors exceeded 5%. To diagnose cytomegalovirus status from the catalog of TCR beta chain sequences, a statistical classification framework was built. In a later analysis, V and J genes were assigned by comparing TCR nucleotide sequences against IMGT/GENE-DB human TR gene sequences. Using the TCRdist pipeline, a later analysis assigned CDR3 sequences along with most-parsimonious VDJ recombination scenarios. In a later analysis, each TCR beta chain was defined by its CDR3 amino acid sequence together with its V-gene family, and reads without a unique V-gene family were excluded. As a way to deal with suspected cross-contamination and a sequencing artifact, a later analysis dropped more than 500 nucleotide sequences that were highly shared and had low generation probability. In a later analysis, a clonal expansion index for each public chain was calculated from normalized within-repertoire ranks of inferred template counts. A later analysis computed generation probabilities with a VDJ recombination model fitted to out-of-frame rearrangements, and checked the results against IGoR. In a later analysis, hypergeometric tests were used to score TCR-TCR, TCR-HLA and TCR-CMV co-occurrence, with a repertoire-size bias correction applied to TCR pairs. False discovery rates were estimated in a later analysis by permuting HLA or CMV assignments 20 times. In a later analysis, co-occurring TCRs were grouped using DBSCAN, with TCRdist sequence similarity added in when clustering inside HLA-allele-positive subsets. For co-occurrence clustering, repertoires with fewer than 30,000 or more than 120,000 public chains were excluded, along with five repertoires with anomalous nucleotide sharing. This is the immuneACCESS table as TCRdb keeps it, with only in-frame sequences that have V and J called. A part of the clones is gone; compared with another copy, unresolved V genes explain less than half, and the rest is unexplained. The DNA was the basis for D and trimming; V, J and clone size are from that table. The sample table gives more than 65,000 clones. Approximately 2.7% of the sample belongs to the ten largest clones.

The cohort was made up of 666 healthy bone marrow donors. At the time of sampling, all cohort members were nominally healthy, though unrecorded immune exposures were likely present. The donor tested CMV seronegative and was one of the 352 seronegative cohort members. A peripheral blood sample was collected from each donor, and TCR beta sequencing was performed on peripheral blood mononuclear cells. The Qiagen DNeasy Blood Extraction Kit was used to extract genomic DNA from the blood cell samples. V loses 4 bases at its end and J loses 4 bases; junction bases beyond the gene matches: 10. The CDR1 and CDR2 encoded by the germline V gene (reference sequence) are SEHNR and FQNEAQ. The CDR3 starts with the cysteine, ends with the phenylalanine, and has 16 residues. Solely the CDR3 DNA is kept, with 48 bases framed from the first base.

The clonotype was recovered from a man aged 40-55 years in good health and CMV-seronegative. This receptor chain uses TRBV7-9 and TRBJ2-7, with 10 bases aligning to TRBD2. Sequencing was performed on PBMCs. The bases read TGTGCCAGCAGCTCTCTGGCTAGCGGGGGACATTACGAGCAGTACTTC. Translation gives CASSSLASGGHYEQYF.